This entry describes one T cell receptor (beta chain). The antigen is not known. The sample comes from a study of cytomegalovirus exposure and HLA in healthy donors. Points from the study as a whole: According to a later analysis, TCR clusters from the first cohort tended to co-occur in the 120 or so validation repertoires. High specificity and sensitivity for cytomegalovirus status were reported for the classifier. Researchers counted roughly 160 TCR beta chains as cytomegalovirus-associated. Many donors carried some public TCRs, although rarity characterized most TCR sequences.

Germline V gives CDR1 SGHVS, CDR2 FNYEAQ. There are 18 residues in the CDR3. V shed 4 bases, J shed 2 bases, and the junction held 10 bases outside the gene matches. Some clones are missing from TCRdb's copy, which holds only in-frame ones; the method was immunoSEQ multiplex PCR. The data show about 140,000 clones, roughly 93% seen once. This rearrangement joins TRBV7-6 to TRBJ2-7; the match to TRBD2 covers 14 bases. The receptor's source is a man younger than 35 in good health and CMV-seropositive. Sequencing used PBMCs. CDR3 DNA: TGTGCCAGCAGCTCATTGGGAGCGGGACTAGCGGGAGCCTACGAGCAGTACTTC. As protein: CASSSLGAGLAGAYEQYF.